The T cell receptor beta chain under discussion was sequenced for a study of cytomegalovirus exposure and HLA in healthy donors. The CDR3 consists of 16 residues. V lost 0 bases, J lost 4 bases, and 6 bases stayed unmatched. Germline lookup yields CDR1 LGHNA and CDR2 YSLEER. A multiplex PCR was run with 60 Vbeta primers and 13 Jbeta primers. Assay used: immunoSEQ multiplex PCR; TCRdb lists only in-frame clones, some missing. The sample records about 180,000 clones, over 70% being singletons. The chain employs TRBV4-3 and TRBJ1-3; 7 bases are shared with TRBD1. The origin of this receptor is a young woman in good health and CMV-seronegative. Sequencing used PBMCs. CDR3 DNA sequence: TGCGCCAGCAGCCAAGAAGGGACAGAGGTAGGAAACACCATATATTTT. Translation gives CASSQEGTEVGNTIYF.